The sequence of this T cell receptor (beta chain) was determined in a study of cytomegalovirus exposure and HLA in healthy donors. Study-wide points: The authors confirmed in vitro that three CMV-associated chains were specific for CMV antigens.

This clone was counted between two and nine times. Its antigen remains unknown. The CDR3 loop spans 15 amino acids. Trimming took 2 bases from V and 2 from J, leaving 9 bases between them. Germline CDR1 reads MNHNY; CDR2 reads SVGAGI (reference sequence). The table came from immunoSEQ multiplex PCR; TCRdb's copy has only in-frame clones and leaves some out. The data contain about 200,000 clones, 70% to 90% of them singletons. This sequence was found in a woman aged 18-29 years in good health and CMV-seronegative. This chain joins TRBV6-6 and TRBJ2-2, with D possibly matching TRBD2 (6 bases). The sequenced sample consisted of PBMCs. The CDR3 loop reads CASSYGTLNTGELFF. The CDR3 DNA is TGTGCCAGCAGTTACGGGACTCTTAACACCGGGGAGCTGTTTTTT.